These 10 T cell receptor beta chains share one sample of origin, sequenced in a study of graft-versus-host responses after intestinal transplantation. The method was immunoSEQ multiplex PCR; TCRdb's version includes in-frame clones alone and lacks a portion of them. The table includes some 40,000 clones, about 91% detected once. The specimen was PBMCs, collected 524 days after transplant. The receptors here all came from a human patient who received an intestinal transplant, so some T cells may come from the graft donor.

The J gene is TRBJ2-7, the V gene TRBV28; 12 bases agree with TRBD2. V was pared by 4 bases and J by 5 bases, with 6 bases of the junction left unmatched. Germline V gene lookup returns CDR1 MDHEN and CDR2 SYDVKM. The length of the CDR3 is 15 residues. CDR3 sequence: CASSSLTSGSDEQYF. CDR3 coding DNA: TGTGCCAGCAGTTCCCTGACTAGCGGGAGTGACGAGCAGTACTTC.

The chain is built from TRBV19 and TRBJ2-3; 7 bases are a match to TRBD2. The V gene's germline CDR1 is LNHDA and CDR2 SQIVND (reference sequence). This CDR3 is built from 15 residues. V lost 2 bases, J lost 3 bases, and 5 bases stayed unmatched. CDR3 sequence: CASSIREVETDTQYF. CDR3 sequence (DNA): TGTGCCAGTAGTATACGGGAGGTAGAAACAGATACGCAGTATTTT.

V gene TRBV7-2 combines with J gene TRBJ2-7; 7 bases are shared with TRBD1. There are 14 residues in the CDR3. V shed 0 bases and J 4 bases; nucleotides not matched to a gene: 3. In germline, CDR1 is SGHTA, CDR2 FQGNSA. The CDR3: CASSLAVTGYEQYF. CDR3 nucleotide sequence: TGTGCCAGCAGCTTAGCCGTGACAGGGTACGAGCAGTACTTC.

This clone was picked up a small number of times. The V and J genes are TRBV27 and TRBJ1-4, with no clear D. CDR1 and CDR2 from the germline V gene are MNHEY and SMNVEV (reference sequence). V shed 1 base and J shed 3 bases, with 9 bases lying between them. This CDR3 is 15 amino acids long. The CDR3 protein is CASSLFDGPNEKLFF. The CDR3 region has the DNA TGTGCCAGCAGTTTATTCGACGGACCTAATGAAAAACTGTTTTTT.

The chain joins TRBV30 to TRBJ2-3, with 7 bases fitting TRBD2. CDR1 is GTSNPN and CDR2 is SVGIG in the germline V gene (reference sequence). V shed 2 bases and J 5 bases; nucleotides not matched to a gene: 10. The CDR3 runs 15 residues. This CDR3 is CAWSTGEGRKDTQYF. CDR3 bases: TGTGCCTGGAGTACGGGGGAGGGCCGGAAAGATACGCAGTATTTT.

This clone was seen a few times. The V gene is TRBV28, the J gene TRBJ2-3, with a possible D match to TRBD1 (6 bases). V lost 6 bases and J lost 4, with 17 bases in between. The germline V gene has CDR1 MDHEN and CDR2 SYDVKM. The CDR3 loop spans 15 amino acids. The CDR3 is CASRETGTGADTQYF. For the CDR3, the DNA is TGTGCCAGCAGGGAGACAGGTACTGGAGCAGATACGCAGTATTTT.

This clone was observed a single time. This chain joins TRBV5-4 and TRBJ1-2, with a tentative D call TRBD1 (5 bases). This CDR3 has 14 residues. The germline V gene has CDR1 SGHNT and CDR2 YYREEE (reference sequence). Trimming pared 0 bases from V and 4 bases from J, leaving 10 bases between. CDR3 loop: CASSLGGPLYGYTF. CDR3 nucleotide sequence: TGTGCCAGCAGCTTGGGGGGCCCCCTCTATGGCTACACCTTC. Supplemented by reference TRBV5-4 and TRBJ1-2, the full variable domain reads ETGVTQSPTHLIKTRGQQVTLRCSSQSGHNTVSWYQQALGQGPQFIFQYYREEENGRGNFPPRFSGLQFPNYSSELNVNALELDDSALYLCASSLGGPLYGYTFGSGTRLTVV.

CDR3 nucleotides: TGCAGCGTGTACGGACTAGCGGGAGCCCCCCTTTACCAAGAGACCCAGTACTTC. Its translation is CSVYGLAGAPLYQETQYF. The V call is TRBV29-1, the J call TRBJ2-5, with TRBD2 matching 13 bases. Trimming took 6 bases from V and 0 from J; bases not matched to a gene: 13. The V gene's germline CDR1 is SQVTM and CDR2 ANQGSEA. CDR3 length equals 18 residues. Drawing the rest from reference TRBV29-1 and TRBJ2-5, the complete variable domain is SAVISQKPSRDICQRGTSLTIQCQVDSQVTMMFWYRQQPGQSLTLIATANQGSEATYESGFVIDKFPISRPNLTFSTLTVSNMSPEDSSIYLCSVYGLAGAPLYQETQYFGPGTRLLVL.

For the CDR3, the DNA is TGTGCCAGCATCCACAGGGCGCTACCATCCTACGAGCAGTACTTC. It is translated as CASIHRALPSYEQYF. The chain combines TRBV2 with TRBJ2-7, with D possibly being TRBD1 (6 bases). V gave up 7 bases and J gave up 1 base, with 17 bases separating them. The CDR3 contains 15 residues. CDR1 is SNHLY and CDR2 is FYNNEI in the germline V gene. The full variable domain, in which reference TRBV2 and TRBJ2-7 provide the parts outside the CDR3, is EPEVTQTPSHQVTQMGQEVILRCVPISNHLYFYWYRQILGQKVEFLVSFYNNEISEKSEIFDDQFSVERPDGSNFTLKIRSTKLEDSAMYFCASIHRALPSYEQYFGPGTRLTVT.

This chain uses TRBV7-2 with TRBJ1-5; D remains ambiguous. The germline gives CDR1 SGHTA, CDR2 FQGNSA. V was shortened by 2 bases and J by 0 bases, with 2 bases between the two germline ends. The CDR3 has 13 residues. The CDR3 DNA reads TGTGCCAGCAGCTTACATAGCAATCAGCCCCAGCATTTT. Protein: CASSLHSNQPQHF.